This TCR beta chain was captured by sequencing in a study of shared clonotypes between healthy human individuals. Some clones are missing from TCRdb's copy, which holds only in-frame ones; the method was immunoSEQ multiplex PCR. In the table there are 2 million to 2.5 million clones, roughly 90% of which are singletons. The TCR was taken from a man aged 18 to 35 in good health. Some clones in this sample may be carry-over from other donors' samples. Sequenced input: naive CD4+ T cells from PBMCs. This sample's subset: CD45RA+ positively selected.

In DNA, the CDR3 is TGTGCCAGCAGTTTATTAGGGCCGGGAGGGGAGACAGGGCCAGGTTCCCAGTACTTC. Residues: CASSLLGPGGETGPGSQYF. The chain carries TRBV28 and TRBJ2-5, with a tentative D call TRBD2 (8 bases). This CDR3 region has 19 residues. V was cut by 1 base and J by 9 bases, with 30 bases left in between. The V gene's germline CDR1 is MDHEN and CDR2 SYDVKM. Together with reference TRBV28 and TRBJ2-5, the CDR3 gives the full variable domain: DVKVTQSSRYLVKRTGEKVFLECVQDMDHENMFWYRQDPGLGLRLIYFSYDVKMKEKGDIPEGYSVSREKKERFSLILESASTNQTSMYLCASSLLGPGGETGPGSQYFGPGTRLLVL.